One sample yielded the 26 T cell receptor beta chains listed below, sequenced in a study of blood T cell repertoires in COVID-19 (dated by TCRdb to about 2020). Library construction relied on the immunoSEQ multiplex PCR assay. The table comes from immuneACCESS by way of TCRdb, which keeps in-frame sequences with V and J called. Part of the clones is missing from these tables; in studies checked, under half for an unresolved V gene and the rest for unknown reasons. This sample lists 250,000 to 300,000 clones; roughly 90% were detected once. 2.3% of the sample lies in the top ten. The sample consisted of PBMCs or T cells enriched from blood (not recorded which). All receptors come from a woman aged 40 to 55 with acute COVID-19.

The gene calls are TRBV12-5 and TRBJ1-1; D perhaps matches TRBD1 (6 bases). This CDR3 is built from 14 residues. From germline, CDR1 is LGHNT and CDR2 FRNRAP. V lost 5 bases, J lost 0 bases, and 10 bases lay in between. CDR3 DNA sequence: TGTGCTAGTGGTGTGGACAGCCTGAACACTGAAGCTTTCTTT. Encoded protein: CASGVDSLNTEAFF.

Written as DNA, the CDR3 is TGTGCCAGCACTCGTCGGGGAGGACCTGAAGCTTTCTTT. Translation gives CASTRRGGPEAFF. The V gene is TRBV7-8, the J gene TRBJ1-1, with D unclear. From germline, CDR1 is SGHVS and CDR2 FQNEAQ. The V gene lost 7 bases and the J gene lost 6 bases, with 15 bases spanning the gap. This CDR3 is built from 13 residues.

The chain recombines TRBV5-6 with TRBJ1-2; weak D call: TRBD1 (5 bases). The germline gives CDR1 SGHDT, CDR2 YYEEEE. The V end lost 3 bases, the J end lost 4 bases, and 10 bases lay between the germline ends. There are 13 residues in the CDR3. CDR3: CASSSGGGYGYTF. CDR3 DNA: TGTGCCAGCAGCTCGGGGGGAGGCTATGGCTACACCTTC.

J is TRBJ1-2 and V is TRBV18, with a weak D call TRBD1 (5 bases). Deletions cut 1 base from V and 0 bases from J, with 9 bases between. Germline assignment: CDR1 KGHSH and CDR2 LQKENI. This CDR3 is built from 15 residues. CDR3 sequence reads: CASSPQDTPNYGYTF. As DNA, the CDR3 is TGTGCCAGCTCACCACAGGACACCCCTAACTATGGCTACACCTTC.

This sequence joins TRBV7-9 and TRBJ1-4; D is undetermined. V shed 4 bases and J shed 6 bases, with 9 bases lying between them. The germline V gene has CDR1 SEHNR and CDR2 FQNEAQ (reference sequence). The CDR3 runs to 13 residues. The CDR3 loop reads CASSSAVYEKLFF. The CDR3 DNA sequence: TGTGCCAGCAGCTCAGCCGTCTATGAAAAACTGTTTTTT.

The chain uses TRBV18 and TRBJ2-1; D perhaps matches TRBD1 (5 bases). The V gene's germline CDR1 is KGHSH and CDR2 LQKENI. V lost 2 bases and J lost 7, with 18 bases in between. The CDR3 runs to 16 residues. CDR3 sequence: CASSPMQGALRNEQFF. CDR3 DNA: TGTGCCAGCTCACCAATGCAAGGGGCTCTTCGGAATGAGCAGTTCTTC.

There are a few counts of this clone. Here the CDR3 reads CASSPIGLNTEAFF. The CDR3 DNA reads as TGTGCCAGTAGTCCCATCGGTCTGAACACTGAAGCTTTCTTT. The gene calls are TRBV19 and TRBJ1-1; D not certain. Germline lookup yields CDR1 LNHDA and CDR2 SQIVND (reference sequence). Trimming shortened V by 5 bases and J by 0 bases, and 10 bases separated the two germline ends. The CDR3 is 14 amino acids.

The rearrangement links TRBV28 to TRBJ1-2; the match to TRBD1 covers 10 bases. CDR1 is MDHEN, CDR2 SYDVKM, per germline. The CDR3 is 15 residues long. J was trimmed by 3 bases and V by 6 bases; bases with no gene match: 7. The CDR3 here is CASSPGGTGDYGYTF. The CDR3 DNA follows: TGTGCCAGCAGCCCAGGGGGGACAGGGGACTATGGCTACACCTTC.

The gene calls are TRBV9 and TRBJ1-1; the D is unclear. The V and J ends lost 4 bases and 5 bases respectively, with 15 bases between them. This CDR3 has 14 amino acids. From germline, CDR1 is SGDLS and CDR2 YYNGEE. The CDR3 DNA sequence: TGTGCCAGCAGCCTCTACCCCACGGGGACTGAAGCTTTCTTT. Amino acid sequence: CASSLYPTGTEAFF.

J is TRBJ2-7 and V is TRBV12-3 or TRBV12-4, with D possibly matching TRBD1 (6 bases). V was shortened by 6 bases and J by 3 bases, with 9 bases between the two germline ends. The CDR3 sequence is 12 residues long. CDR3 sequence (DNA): TGTGCCAGCAGGGGACAACTCTACGAGCAGTACTTC. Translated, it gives CASRGQLYEQYF.

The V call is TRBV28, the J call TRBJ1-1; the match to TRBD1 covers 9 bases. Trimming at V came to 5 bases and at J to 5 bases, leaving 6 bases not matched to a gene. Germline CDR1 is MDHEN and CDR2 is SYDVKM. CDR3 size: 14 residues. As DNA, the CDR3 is TGTGCCAGCAGTGTAACAGGGGGCAGAACTGAAGCTTTCTTT. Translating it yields CASSVTGGRTEAFF. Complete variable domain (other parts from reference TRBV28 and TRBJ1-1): DVKVTQSSRYLVKRTGEKVFLECVQDMDHENMFWYRQDPGLGLRLIYFSYDVKMKEKGDIPEGYSVSREKKERFSLILESASTNQTSMYLCASSVTGGRTEAFFGQGTRLTVV.

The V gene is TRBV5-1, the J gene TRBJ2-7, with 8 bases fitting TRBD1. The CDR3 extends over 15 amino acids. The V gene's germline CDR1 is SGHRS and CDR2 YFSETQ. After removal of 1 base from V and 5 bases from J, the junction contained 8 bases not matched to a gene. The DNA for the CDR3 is TGCGCCAGCAGCTTGTCCGGACAGGGCTTCAACGAGCAGTACTTC. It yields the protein CASSLSGQGFNEQYF.

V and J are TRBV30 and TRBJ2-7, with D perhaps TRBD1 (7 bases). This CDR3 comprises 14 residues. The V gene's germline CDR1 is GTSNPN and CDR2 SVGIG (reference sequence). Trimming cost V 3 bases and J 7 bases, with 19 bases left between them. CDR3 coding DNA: TGTGCCTGGAGGGACGGCAGGGGGGTCGGAGAGCAGTACTTC. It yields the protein CAWRDGRGVGEQYF.

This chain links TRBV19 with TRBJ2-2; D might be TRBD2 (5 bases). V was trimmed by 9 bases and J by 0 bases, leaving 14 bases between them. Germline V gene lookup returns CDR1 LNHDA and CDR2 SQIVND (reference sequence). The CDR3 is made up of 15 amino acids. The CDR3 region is CASTTAESNTGELFF. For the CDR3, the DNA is TGTGCCAGCACTACAGCGGAGTCGAACACCGGGGAGCTGTTTTTT.

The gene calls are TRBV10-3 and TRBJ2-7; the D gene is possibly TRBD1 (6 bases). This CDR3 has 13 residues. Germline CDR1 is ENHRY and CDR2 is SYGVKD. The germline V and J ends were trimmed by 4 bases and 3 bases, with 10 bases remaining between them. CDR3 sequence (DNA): TGTGCCATCAGTGGACAGGCCGACTACGAGCAGTACTTC. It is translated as CAISGQADYEQYF.

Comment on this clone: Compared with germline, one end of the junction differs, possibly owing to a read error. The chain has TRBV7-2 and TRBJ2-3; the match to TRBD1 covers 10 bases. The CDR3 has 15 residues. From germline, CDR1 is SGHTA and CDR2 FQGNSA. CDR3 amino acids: CASRLDRGRGDTQYF. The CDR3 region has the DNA TGTGCCAGCAGATTAGACAGGGGGCGCGGTGATACGCAGTATTTT.

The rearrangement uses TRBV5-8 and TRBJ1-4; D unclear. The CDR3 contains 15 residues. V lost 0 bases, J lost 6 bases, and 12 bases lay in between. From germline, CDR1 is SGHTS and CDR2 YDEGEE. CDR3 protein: CASSLGQAADEKLFF. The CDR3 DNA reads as TGTGCCAGCAGCTTGGGGCAGGCCGCCGATGAAAAACTGTTTTTT.

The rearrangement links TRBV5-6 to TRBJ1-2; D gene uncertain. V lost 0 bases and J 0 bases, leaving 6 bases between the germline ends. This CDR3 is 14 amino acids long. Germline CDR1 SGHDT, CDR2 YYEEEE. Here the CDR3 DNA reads TGTGCCAGCAGCTTGGTCATAGCTAACTATGGCTACACCTTC. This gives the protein CASSLVIANYGYTF.

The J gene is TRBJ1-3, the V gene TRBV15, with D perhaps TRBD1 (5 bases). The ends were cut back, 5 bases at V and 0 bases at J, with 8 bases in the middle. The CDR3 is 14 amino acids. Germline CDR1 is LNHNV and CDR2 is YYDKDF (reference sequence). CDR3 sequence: CATSAGYSGNTIYF. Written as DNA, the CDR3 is TGTGCCACCAGCGCAGGGTACTCTGGAAACACCATATATTTT.

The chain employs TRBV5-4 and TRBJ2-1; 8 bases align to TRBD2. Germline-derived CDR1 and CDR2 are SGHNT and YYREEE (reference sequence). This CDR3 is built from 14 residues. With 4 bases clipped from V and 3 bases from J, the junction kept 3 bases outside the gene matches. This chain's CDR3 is CASSPAGDYNEQFF. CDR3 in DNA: TGTGCCAGCAGCCCAGCGGGGGACTACAATGAGCAGTTCTTC.

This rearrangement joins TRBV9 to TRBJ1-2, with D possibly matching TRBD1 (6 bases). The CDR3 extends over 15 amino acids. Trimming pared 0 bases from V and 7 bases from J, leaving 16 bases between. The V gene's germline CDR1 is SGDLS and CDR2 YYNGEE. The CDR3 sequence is CASSVAIGGAGGYTF. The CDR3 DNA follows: TGTGCCAGCAGCGTAGCTATAGGGGGGGCAGGTGGCTACACCTTC.

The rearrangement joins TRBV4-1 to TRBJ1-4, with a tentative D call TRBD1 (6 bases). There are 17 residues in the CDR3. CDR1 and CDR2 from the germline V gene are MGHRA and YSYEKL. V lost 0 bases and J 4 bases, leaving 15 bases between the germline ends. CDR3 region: CASSQEGGGGYNEKLFF. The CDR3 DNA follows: TGCGCCAGCAGCCAAGAAGGGGGAGGGGGTTATAATGAAAAACTGTTTTTT.

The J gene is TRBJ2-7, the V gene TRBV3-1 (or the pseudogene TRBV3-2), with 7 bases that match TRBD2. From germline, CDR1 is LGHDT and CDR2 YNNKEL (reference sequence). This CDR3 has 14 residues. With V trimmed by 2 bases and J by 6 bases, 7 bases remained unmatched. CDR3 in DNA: TGTGCCAGCAGCCAACACGGGACTAAGCCCGAGCAGTACTTC. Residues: CASSQHGTKPEQYF.

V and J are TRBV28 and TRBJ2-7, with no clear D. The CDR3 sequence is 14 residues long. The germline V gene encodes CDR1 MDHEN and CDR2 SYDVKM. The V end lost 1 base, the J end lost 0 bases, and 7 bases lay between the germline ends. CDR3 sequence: CASSLFRDSYEQYF. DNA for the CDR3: TGTGCCAGCAGTTTATTCCGCGACTCCTACGAGCAGTACTTC.

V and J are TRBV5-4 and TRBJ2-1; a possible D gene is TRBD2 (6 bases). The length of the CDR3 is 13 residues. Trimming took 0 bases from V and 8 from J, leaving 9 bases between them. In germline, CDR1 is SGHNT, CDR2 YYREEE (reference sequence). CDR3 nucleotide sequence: TGTGCCAGCAGCTTGGTATCTAGCGATGAGCAGTTCTTC. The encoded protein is CASSLVSSDEQFF.

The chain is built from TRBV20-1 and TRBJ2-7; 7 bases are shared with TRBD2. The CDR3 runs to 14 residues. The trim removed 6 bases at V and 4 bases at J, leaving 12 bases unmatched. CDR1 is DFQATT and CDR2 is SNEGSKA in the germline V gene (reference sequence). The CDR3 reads CSASAGAGLYEQYF. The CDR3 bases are TGCAGTGCCAGTGCAGGAGCGGGACTGTACGAGCAGTACTTC.